This entry lists 10 T cell receptor beta chains sequenced from one sample in a study of technical replicates of blood from a handful of donors. Some clones are missing from TCRdb's copy, which holds only in-frame ones; the method was immunoSEQ multiplex PCR. The sample consists of just over 60,000 clones, around 87% of them appearing once. Sequencing was done on a sample of PBMCs. The receptors were gathered from a human donor in good health. Some clones in this sample may be carry-over from other donors' samples.

CDR3 nucleotide sequence: TGCAGCCTTTCCCCTCGGGGTACGCAGTATTTT. Its translation: CSLSPRGTQYF. J is TRBJ2-3 and V is TRBV20-1; D possibly corresponds to TRBD2 (5 bases). Germline loops: CDR1 DFQATT, CDR2 SNEGSKA (reference sequence). The CDR3 contains 11 residues.

This clone was observed a single time. The chain joins TRBV2 to TRBJ2-3; 13 bases map to TRBD2. Trimming cost V 3 bases and J 3 bases; bases outside gene matches: 3. There are 16 residues in the CDR3. In germline, CDR1 is SNHLY, CDR2 FYNNEI. CDR3 in amino acids: CASSDGTSGMTDTQYF. The CDR3 nucleotides are TGTGCCAGCAGTGACGGGACTAGCGGGATGACAGATACGCAGTATTTT.

This chain connects TRBV7-2 to TRBJ1-2; a possible D gene is TRBD1 (6 bases). The V end was cut by 5 bases, the J end by 8 bases, with 18 bases between. Germline V gene lookup returns CDR1 SGHTA and CDR2 FQGNSA. The CDR3 sequence is 14 residues long. The CDR3 region is CASSISGGARGYTF. The CDR3 DNA follows: TGTGCCAGCAGCATTAGCGGGGGGGCGAGGGGCTACACCTTC.

The rearrangement joins TRBV7-2 to TRBJ2-1; 7 positions match TRBD2. V was clipped by 4 bases and J by 5 bases; unmatched bases: 8. This CDR3 is built from 15 residues. Germline CDR1 is SGHTA and CDR2 is FQGNSA. CDR3 residues: CASSSPLAGHNEQFF. CDR3 bases: TGTGCCAGCAGCTCCCCATTAGCGGGCCACAATGAGCAGTTCTTC.

This clone showed up just once. The chain is built from TRBV27 and TRBJ2-1; D unresolved. V was shortened by 4 bases and J by 8 bases, with 21 bases between the two germline ends. Germline CDR1 MNHEY, CDR2 SMNVEV (reference sequence). This CDR3 spans 16 amino acids. CDR3 coding DNA: TGTGCCAGCAGTTCCCCGACACATATTCCGCGATATGAGCAGTTCTTC. Encoded protein: CASSSPTHIPRYEQFF.

This clone was seen just once. Other nucleotide sequences from this sample produce the same CDR3. The chain uses TRBV5-1 and TRBJ2-2, with TRBD1 identical over 10 bases. The CDR3 sequence is 17 residues long. Trimming removed 4 bases from V and 1 base from J; junction bases left unmatched: 7. Germline CDR1 and CDR2: SGHRS and YFSETQ. The CDR3 region has the DNA TGCGCCAGCAGCCAAAAACGGACAGGGGGGAACACCGGGGAGCTGTTTTTT. Translated, it gives CASSQKRTGGNTGELFF.

This clone came up once. The chain links TRBV4-2 to TRBJ1-2; D ambiguous. V was cut by 1 base and J by 8 bases, with 11 bases left in between. The CDR3 runs 13 residues. Looked up from germline, CDR1 is LGHNA and CDR2 is YNFKEQ. The DNA of the CDR3 is TGTGCCAGCAGCCAAGGTGGCAGTTTGGGCTACACCTTC. Translation: CASSQGGSLGYTF.

The chain recombines TRBV7-8 with TRBJ2-7; 7 bases line up with TRBD1. The CDR3 runs to 13 residues. J gave up 2 bases and V 5 bases, and 3 bases lay outside the gene matches. Germline assignment: CDR1 SGHVS and CDR2 FQNEAQ. The DNA of the CDR3 is TGTGCCAGCAGCGTCGGACAGGCCTACGAGCAGTACTTC. Its protein is CASSVGQAYEQYF. Complete variable domain (other parts from reference TRBV7-8 and TRBJ2-7): GAGVSQSPRYKVAKRGQDVALRCDPISGHVSLFWYQQALGQGPEFLTYFQNEAQLDKSGLPSDRFFAERPEGSVSTLKIQRTQQEDSAVYLCASSVGQAYEQYFGPGTRLTVT.

This rearrangement joins TRBV5-6 to TRBJ2-3; tentative D call: TRBD2 (5 bases). The germline gives CDR1 SGHDT, CDR2 YYEEEE. V lost 0 bases, J lost 2 bases, and 13 bases lay in between. The CDR3 is 16 amino acids. The CDR3: CASSLGVSRVTDTQYF. In DNA form, the CDR3 reads TGTGCCAGCAGCTTGGGCGTCTCGCGGGTCACAGATACGCAGTATTTT.

The rearrangement links TRBV29-1 to TRBJ1-2; D might be TRBD1 (5 bases). From germline, CDR1 is SQVTM and CDR2 ANQGSEA. Deletions cut 6 bases from V and 10 bases from J, with 18 bases between. CDR3 length equals 12 residues. The CDR3 nucleotides are TGCAGCGTGGAAATAGGACACGTTGACTACACCTTC. Its translation is CSVEIGHVDYTF.